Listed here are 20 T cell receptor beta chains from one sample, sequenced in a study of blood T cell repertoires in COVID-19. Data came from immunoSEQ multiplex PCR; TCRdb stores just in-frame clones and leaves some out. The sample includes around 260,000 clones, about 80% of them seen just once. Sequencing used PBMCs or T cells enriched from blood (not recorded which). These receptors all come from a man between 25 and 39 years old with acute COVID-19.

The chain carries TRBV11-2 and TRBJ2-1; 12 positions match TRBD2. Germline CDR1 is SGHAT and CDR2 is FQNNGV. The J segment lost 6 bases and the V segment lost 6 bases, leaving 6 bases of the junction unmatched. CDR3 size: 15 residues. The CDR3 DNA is TGTGCCAGCAGGCATCCGGGACTAGCGGGCAATGAGCAGTTCTTC. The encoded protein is CASRHPGLAGNEQFF.

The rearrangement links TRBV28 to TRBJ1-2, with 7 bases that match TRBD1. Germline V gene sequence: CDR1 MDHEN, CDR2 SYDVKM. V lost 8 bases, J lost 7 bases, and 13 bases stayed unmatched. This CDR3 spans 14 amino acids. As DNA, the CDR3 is TGTGCCAGCGTAACAAGCGGACAGGTTGGTGGCTACACCTTC. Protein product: CASVTSGQVGGYTF.

CDR3 region: CASSTGERGKAFF. The CDR3 DNA follows: TGCGCCAGCAGCACGGGGGAACGGGGAAAAGCTTTCTTT. The chain links TRBV5-1 to TRBJ1-1; weak D call: TRBD1 (5 bases). There are 13 residues in the CDR3. V lost 4 bases and J lost 9, with 16 bases in between. Germline loops: CDR1 SGHRS, CDR2 YFSETQ.

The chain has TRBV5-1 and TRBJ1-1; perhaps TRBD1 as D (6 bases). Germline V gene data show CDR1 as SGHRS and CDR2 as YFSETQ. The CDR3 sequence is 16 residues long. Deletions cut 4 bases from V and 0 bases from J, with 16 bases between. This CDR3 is CASSGGQQLMNTEAFF. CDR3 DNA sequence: TGCGCCAGCAGCGGAGGACAGCAACTAATGAACACTGAAGCTTTCTTT.

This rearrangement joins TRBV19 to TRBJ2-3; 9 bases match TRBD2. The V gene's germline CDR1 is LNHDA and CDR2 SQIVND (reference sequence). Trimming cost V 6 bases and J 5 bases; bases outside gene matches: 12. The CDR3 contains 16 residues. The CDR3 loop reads CASRLRGGRAEDTQYF. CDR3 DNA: TGTGCCAGTAGATTGAGGGGCGGGAGGGCCGAAGATACGCAGTATTTT.

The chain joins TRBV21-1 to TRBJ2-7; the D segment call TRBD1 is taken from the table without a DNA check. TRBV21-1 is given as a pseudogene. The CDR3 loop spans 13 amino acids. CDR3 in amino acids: CASSNGTGYEQYV. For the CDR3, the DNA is TGTGCCAGCAGCAATGGGACAGGGTACGAGCAGTACGTC.

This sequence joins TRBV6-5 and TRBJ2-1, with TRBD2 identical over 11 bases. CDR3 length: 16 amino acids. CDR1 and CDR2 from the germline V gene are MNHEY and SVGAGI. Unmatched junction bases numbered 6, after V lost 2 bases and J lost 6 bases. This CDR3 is CASSYILAGDGNEQFF. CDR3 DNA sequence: TGTGCCAGCAGTTACATACTAGCGGGAGATGGCAATGAGCAGTTCTTC.

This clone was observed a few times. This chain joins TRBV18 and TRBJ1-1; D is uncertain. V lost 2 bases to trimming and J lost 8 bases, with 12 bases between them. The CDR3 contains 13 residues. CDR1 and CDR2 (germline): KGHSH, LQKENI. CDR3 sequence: CASSPRGPGEAFF. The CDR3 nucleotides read TGTGCCAGCTCACCAAGAGGGCCAGGAGAAGCTTTCTTT.

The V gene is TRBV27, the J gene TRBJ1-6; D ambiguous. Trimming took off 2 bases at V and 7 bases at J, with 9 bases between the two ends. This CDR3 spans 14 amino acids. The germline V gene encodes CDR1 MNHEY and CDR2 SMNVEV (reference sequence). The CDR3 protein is CASSLRGENSPLHF. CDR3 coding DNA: TGTGCCAGCAGTTTACGGGGTGAGAATTCACCCCTCCACTTT.

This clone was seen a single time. For the CDR3, the DNA is TGTGCCAGCAGCTTTTCTACCCTGACTAGCGGGACCGGGGAGCTGTTTTTT. Translating gives CASSFSTLTSGTGELFF. The chain uses TRBV11-3 and TRBJ2-2; 10 nucleotides line up with TRBD2. Germline trimming cut 3 bases from V and 5 bases from J; bases unmatched to any gene: 9. From germline, CDR1 is SGHNT and CDR2 YENEEA. This CDR3 has 17 amino acids.

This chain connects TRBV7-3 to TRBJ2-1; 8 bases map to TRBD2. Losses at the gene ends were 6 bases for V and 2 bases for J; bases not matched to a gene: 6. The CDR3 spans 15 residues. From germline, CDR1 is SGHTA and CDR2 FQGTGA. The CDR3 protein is CASSQTSGTYNEQFF. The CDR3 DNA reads TGTGCCAGCAGTCAAACTAGCGGTACCTACAATGAGCAGTTCTTC. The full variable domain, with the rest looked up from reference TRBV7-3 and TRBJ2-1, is GAGVSQTPSNKVTEKGKYVELRCDPISGHTALYWYRQSLGQGPEFLIYFQGTGAADDSGLPNDRFFAVRPEGSVSTLKIQRTERGDSAVYLCASSQTSGTYNEQFFGPGTRLTVL.

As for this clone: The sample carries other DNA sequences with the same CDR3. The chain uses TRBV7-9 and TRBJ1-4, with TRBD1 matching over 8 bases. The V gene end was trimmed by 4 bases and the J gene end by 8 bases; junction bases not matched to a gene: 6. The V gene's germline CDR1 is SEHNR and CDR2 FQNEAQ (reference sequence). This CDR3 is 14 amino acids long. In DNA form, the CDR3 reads TGTGCCAGCAGCTCTCAGGGGGCGGGCGAAAAACTGTTTTTT. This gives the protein CASSSQGAGEKLFF. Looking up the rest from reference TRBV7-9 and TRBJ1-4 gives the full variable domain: DTGVSQNPRHKITKRGQNVTFRCDPISEHNRLYWYRQTLGQGPEFLTYFQNEAQLEKSRLLSDRFSAERPKGSFSTLEIQRTEQGDSAMYLCASSSQGAGEKLFFGSGTQLSVL.

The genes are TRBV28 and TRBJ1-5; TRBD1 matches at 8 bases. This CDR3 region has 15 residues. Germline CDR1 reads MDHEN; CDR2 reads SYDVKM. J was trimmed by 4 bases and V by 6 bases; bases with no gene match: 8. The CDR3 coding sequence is TGTGCCAGCAGGCTACAGGGGGGAAGTAATCAGCCCCAGCATTTT. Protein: CASRLQGGSNQPQHF.

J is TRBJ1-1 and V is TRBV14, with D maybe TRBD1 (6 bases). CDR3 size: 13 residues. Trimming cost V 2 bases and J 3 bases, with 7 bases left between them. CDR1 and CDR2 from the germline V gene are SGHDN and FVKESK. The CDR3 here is CASSQRTDTEAFF. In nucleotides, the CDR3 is TGTGCCAGCAGCCAACGGACAGACACTGAAGCTTTCTTT.

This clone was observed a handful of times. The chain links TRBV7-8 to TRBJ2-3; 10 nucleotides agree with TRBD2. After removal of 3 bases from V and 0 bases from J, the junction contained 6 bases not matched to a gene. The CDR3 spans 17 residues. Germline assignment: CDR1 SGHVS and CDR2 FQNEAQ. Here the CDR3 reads CASSLQRGGRSTDTQYF. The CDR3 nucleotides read TGTGCCAGCAGCTTGCAGCGGGGGGGCCGGAGCACAGATACGCAGTATTTT.

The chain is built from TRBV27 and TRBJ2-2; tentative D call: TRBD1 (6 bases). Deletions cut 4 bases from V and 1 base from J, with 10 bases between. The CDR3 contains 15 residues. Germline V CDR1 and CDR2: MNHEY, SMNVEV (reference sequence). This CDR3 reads CASSYRGQNTGELFF. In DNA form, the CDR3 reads TGTGCCAGCAGTTACCGGGGACAGAACACCGGGGAGCTGTTTTTT.

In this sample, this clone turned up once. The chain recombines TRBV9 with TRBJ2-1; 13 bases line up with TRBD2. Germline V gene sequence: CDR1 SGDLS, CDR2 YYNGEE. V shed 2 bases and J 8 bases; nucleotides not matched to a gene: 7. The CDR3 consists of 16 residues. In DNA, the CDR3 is TGTGCCAGCAGCGTCACTAGCGGGAGGGCCACGGATGAGCAGTTCTTC. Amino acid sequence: CASSVTSGRATDEQFF.

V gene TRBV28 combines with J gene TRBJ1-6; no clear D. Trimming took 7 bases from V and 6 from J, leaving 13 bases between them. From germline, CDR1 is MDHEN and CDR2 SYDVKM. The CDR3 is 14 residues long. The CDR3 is CASTSGVTNSPLHF. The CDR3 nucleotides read TGTGCCAGCACCTCCGGAGTAACTAATTCACCCCTCCACTTT.

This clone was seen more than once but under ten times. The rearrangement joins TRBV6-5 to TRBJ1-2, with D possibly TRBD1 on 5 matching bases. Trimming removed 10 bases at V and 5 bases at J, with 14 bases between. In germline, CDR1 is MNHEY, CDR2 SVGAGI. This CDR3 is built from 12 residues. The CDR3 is CATQEGIYGYTF. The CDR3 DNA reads TGTGCCACCCAGGAGGGGATTTATGGCTACACCTTC.

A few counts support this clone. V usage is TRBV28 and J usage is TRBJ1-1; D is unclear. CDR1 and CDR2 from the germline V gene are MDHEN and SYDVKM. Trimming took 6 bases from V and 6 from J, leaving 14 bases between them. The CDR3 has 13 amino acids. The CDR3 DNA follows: TGTGCCAGCAGCCCTTCTGACATATCTGAAGCTTTCTTT. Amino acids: CASSPSDISEAFF.